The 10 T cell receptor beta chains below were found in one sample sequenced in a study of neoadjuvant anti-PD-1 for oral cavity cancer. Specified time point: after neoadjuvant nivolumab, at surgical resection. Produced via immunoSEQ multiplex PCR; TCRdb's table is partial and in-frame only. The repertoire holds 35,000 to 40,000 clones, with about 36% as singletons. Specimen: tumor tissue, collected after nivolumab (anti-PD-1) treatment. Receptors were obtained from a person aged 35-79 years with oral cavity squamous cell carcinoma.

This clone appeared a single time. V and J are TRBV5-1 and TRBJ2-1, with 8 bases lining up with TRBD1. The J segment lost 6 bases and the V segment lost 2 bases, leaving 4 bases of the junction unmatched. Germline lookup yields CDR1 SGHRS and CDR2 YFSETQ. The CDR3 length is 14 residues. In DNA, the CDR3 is TGCGCCAGCAGCTTCAGGGGGCCGTCCAATGAGCAGTTCTTC. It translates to CASSFRGPSNEQFF. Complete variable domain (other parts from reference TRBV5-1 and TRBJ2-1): KAGVTQTPRYLIKTRGQQVTLSCSPISGHRSVSWYQQTPGQGLQFLFEYFSETQRNKGNFPGRFSGRQFSNSRSEMNVSTLELGDSALYLCASSFRGPSNEQFFGPGTRLTVL.

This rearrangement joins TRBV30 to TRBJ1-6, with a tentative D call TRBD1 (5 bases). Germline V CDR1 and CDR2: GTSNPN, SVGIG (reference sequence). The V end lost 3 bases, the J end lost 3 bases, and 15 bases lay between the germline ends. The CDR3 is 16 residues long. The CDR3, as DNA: TGTGCCTGGAGAGAGGGACTCAGGGTCTATAATTCACCCCTCCACTTT. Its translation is CAWREGLRVYNSPLHF.

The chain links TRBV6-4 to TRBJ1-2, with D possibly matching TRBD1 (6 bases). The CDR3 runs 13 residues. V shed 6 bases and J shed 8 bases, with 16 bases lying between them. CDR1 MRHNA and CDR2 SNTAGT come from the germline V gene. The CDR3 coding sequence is TGTGCCAGCAGGCCCCGGGACACGGGGGGCTACACCTTC. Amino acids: CASRPRDTGGYTF.

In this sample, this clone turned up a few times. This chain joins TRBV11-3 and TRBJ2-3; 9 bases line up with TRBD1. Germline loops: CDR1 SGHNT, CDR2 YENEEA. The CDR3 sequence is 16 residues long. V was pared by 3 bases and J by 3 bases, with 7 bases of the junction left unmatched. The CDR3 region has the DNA TGTGCCAGCAGCTTGGACAGTGGGACAGGGACAGATACGCAGTATTTT. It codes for CASSLDSGTGTDTQYF.

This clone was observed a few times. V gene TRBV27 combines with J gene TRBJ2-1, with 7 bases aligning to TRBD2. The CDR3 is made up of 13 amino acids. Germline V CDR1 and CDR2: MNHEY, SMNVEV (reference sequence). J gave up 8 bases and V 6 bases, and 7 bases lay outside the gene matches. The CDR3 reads CASSGGLRHEQFF. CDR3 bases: TGTGCCAGCAGCGGGGGACTACGCCATGAGCAGTTCTTC.

In DNA form, the CDR3 reads TGTGCCAGTAGTATCTTCGGGGGCCCAGGTCAGCCCCAGCATTTT. It is translated as CASSIFGGPGQPQHF. V usage is TRBV19 and J usage is TRBJ1-5; possibly TRBD1 for D (6 bases). Trimming removed 3 bases at V and 6 bases at J, with 15 bases between. CDR3 length equals 15 residues. Germline CDR1 reads LNHDA; CDR2 reads SQIVND (reference sequence).

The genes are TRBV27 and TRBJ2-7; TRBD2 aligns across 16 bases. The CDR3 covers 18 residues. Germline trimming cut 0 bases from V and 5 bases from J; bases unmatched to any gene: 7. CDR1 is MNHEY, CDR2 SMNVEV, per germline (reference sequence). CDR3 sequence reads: CASSLSGPGTSGRDEQYF. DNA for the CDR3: TGTGCCAGCAGTTTATCTGGGCCCGGGACTAGCGGGAGGGACGAGCAGTACTTC.

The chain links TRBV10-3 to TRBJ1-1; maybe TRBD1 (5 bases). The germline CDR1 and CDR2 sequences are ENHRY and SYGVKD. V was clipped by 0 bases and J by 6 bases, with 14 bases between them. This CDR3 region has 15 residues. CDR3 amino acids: CAISESKGSGPEAFF. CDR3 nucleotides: TGTGCCATCAGTGAGTCTAAGGGCTCGGGGCCTGAAGCTTTCTTT.

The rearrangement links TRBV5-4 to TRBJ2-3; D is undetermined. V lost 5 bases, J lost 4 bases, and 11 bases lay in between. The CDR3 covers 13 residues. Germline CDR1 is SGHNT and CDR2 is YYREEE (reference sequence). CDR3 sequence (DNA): TGTGCCAGCAGTCTTATGGCTTCAGATACGCAGTATTTT. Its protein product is CASSLMASDTQYF.

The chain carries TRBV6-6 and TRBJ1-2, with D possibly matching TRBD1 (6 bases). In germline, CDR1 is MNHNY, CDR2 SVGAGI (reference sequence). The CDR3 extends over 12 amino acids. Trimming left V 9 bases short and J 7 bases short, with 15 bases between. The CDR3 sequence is CASQGTLGGYTF. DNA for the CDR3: TGTGCCAGTCAGGGGACGCTGGGTGGCTACACCTTC.